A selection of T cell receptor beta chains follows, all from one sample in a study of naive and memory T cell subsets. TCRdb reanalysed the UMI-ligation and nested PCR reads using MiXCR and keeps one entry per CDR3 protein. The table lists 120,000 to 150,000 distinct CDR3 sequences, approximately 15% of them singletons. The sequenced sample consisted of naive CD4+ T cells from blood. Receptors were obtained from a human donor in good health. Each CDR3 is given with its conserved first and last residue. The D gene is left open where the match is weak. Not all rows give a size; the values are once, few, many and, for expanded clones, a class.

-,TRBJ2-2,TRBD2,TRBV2,CAASSGKGTGELFF,TGTGCCGCGAGTAGCGGGAAAGGCACCGGGGAGCTGTTTTTT
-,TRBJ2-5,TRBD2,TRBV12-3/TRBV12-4,CASRFGTTPGTQYF,TGTGCCAGCAGGTTCGGGACTACCCCCGGGACCCAGTACTTC
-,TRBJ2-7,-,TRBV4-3,CASSPDIGYEQYF,TGCGCCAGCAGCCCTGACATAGGCTACGAGCAGTACTTC
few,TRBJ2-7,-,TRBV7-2,CASSMGASLGLGEQYF,TGTGCCAGCAGCATGGGGGCTAGCTTGGGACTTGGGGAGCAGTACTTC
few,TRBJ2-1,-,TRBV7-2,CASTEQVGAYNEQFF,TGTGCCAGCACCGAACAGGTTGGGGCTTACAATGAGCAGTTCTTC
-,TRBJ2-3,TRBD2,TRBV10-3,CAITRGRNPDTQYF,TGTGCCATCACCCGCGGGAGGAATCCAGATACGCAGTATTTT
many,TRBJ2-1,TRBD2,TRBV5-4,CASSLPAGVGRATGEQFF,TGTGCCAGCAGCTTACCTGCTGGGGTCGGGAGGGCGACAGGTGAGCAGTTCTTC
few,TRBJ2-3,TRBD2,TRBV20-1,CSATPAGETGDTQYF,TGCAGTGCTACCCCAGCGGGGGAGACGGGAGATACGCAGTATTTT
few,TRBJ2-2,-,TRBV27,CASSLRLEQKAGELFF,TGTGCCAGCAGTTTACGCCTGGAACAGAAGGCCGGGGAGCTGTTTTTT
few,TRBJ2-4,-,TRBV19,CASILQGGGPKNIQYF,TGTGCCAGTATTTTGCAGGGGGGAGGGCCGAAAAACATTCAGTACTTC
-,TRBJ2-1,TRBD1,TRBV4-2,CASSPRTGGNNEQFF,TGTGCCAGCAGCCCGAGGACAGGGGGTAACAATGAGCAGTTCTTC
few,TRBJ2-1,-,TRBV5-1,CASSLVQRTNYEQFF,TGCGCCAGCAGCTTGGTGCAAAGAACGAACTATGAGCAGTTCTTC
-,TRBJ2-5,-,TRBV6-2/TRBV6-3,CASSSYLSGDETQYF,TGTGCCAGCAGCAGTTACCTGTCAGGGGATGAGACCCAGTACTTC
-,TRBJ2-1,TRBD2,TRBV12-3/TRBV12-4,CASHTRLAGAEQFF,TGTGCCAGTCATACTCGGCTAGCGGGAGCTGAGCAGTTCTTC
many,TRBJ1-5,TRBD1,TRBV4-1,CASSQTTGGRVESNQPQHF,TGCGCCAGCAGCCAGACGACAGGGGGGAGAGTGGAGAGCAATCAGCCCCAGCATTTT
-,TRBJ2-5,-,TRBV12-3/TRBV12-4,CASSLDSYRVGETQYF,TGTGCCAGCAGTTTAGATAGTTACAGGGTCGGGGAGACCCAGTACTTC
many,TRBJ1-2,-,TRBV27,CASRTETGTRGYTF,TGTGCCAGCAGGACCGAAACAGGGACGCGGGGCTACACCTTC
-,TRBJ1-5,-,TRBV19,CATSADFFNQPQHF,TGTGCCACATCGGCCGATTTCTTCAATCAGCCCCAGCATTTT
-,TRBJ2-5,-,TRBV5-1,CASSLGDSKETQYF,TGCGCCAGCAGCTTGGGGGACTCCAAAGAGACCCAGTACTTC